These 23 T cell receptor beta chains were all obtained from the same sample, sequenced in a study of blood T cell repertoires in COVID-19 (dated by TCRdb to about 2020). The method was the immunoSEQ multiplex PCR assay. TCRdb took over this immuneACCESS table, retaining in-frame rearrangements with V and J assigned. Such tables are incomplete; in checked studies, under half of the missing clones stem from an unresolved V gene, and the remainder is unexplained. The sample includes about 200,000 clones, with around nine tenths observed a single time. The ten largest clonotypes hold around 1.7% of the sample. Input material: peripheral blood. The receptors derive from a man aged 18-30 years with active or convalescent COVID-19.

The chain joins TRBV6-1 to TRBJ1-2, with a weak D call TRBD1 (6 bases). Germline V gene data show CDR1 as MNHNS and CDR2 as SASEGT. The V and J ends lost 1 base and 7 bases respectively, with 10 bases between them. CDR3 length: 13 residues. CDR3 region: CASSEEGVGGYTF. As DNA, the CDR3 is TGTGCCAGCAGTGAAGAGGGGGTCGGTGGCTACACCTTC.

The chain couples TRBV18 to TRBJ1-2; 9 bases are a match to TRBD1. Germline CDR1 is KGHSH and CDR2 is LQKENI. This CDR3 contains 15 residues. J gave up 5 bases and V 2 bases, and 6 bases lay outside the gene matches. The CDR3: CASSPGTGSGYGYTF. The CDR3, as DNA: TGTGCCAGCTCACCAGGGACAGGGAGCGGTTATGGCTACACCTTC.

The chain links TRBV5-4 to TRBJ1-1, with D possibly being TRBD1 (5 bases). The ends were cut back, 0 bases at V and 1 base at J, with 13 bases in the middle. This CDR3 is built from 16 residues. Germline CDR1 SGHNT, CDR2 YYREEE (reference sequence). The DNA for the CDR3 is TGTGCCAGCAGCTTGGGCCCAGGGAGGGAGAACACTGAAGCTTTCTTT. Translating gives CASSLGPGRENTEAFF.

Only one count was recorded for this clone. V is TRBV7-9 and J is TRBJ2-7; 10 nucleotides agree with TRBD1. After removal of 1 base from V and 5 bases from J, the junction contained 5 bases not matched to a gene. From germline, CDR1 is SEHNR and CDR2 FQNEAQ (reference sequence). There are 15 residues in the CDR3. The CDR3 region is CASSLVGQGRHEQYF. As DNA, the CDR3 is TGTGCCAGCAGCTTAGTGGGACAGGGGCGGCACGAGCAGTACTTC.

The chain links TRBV5-8 to TRBJ1-1, with D possibly being TRBD1 (5 bases). With 0 bases removed from V and 6 bases from J, the gap between germline ends came to 9 bases. Germline V CDR1 and CDR2: SGHTS, YDEGEE. The CDR3 spans 13 residues. This chain's CDR3 is CASSLVGGAEAFF. The CDR3, as DNA: TGTGCCAGCAGCTTGGTGGGGGGGGCTGAAGCTTTCTTT.

The genes are TRBV10-3 and TRBJ2-5; 10 bases align to TRBD2. V gave up 7 bases and J gave up 4 bases; unmatched junction bases: 3. The CDR3 extends over 13 amino acids. The V gene's germline CDR1 is ENHRY and CDR2 SYGVKD. The CDR3 DNA follows: TGTGCCATCAAGCTAGCGGGAGTAGAGACCCAGTACTTC. It specifies CAIKLAGVETQYF.

The gene calls are TRBV6-5 and TRBJ1-6; possibly TRBD1 for D (6 bases). The germline V and J ends were trimmed by 10 bases and 4 bases, with 14 bases remaining between them. The V gene's germline CDR1 is MNHEY and CDR2 SVGAGI. The length of the CDR3 is 14 residues. In DNA, the CDR3 is TGTGCCACGCTAAGGACAGAGTATAATTCACCCCTCCACTTT. Protein product: CATLRTEYNSPLHF.

The CDR3 loop reads CASSYINPGTTYNEQFF. The DNA for the CDR3 is TGTGCCAGTAGTTATATAAACCCAGGGACTACTTACAATGAGCAGTTCTTC. The rearrangement joins TRBV19 to TRBJ2-1; 7 nucleotides line up with TRBD2. The CDR3 sequence is 17 residues long. Germline-derived CDR1 and CDR2 are LNHDA and SQIVND (reference sequence). V shed 5 bases and J 4 bases; nucleotides not matched to a gene: 14.

Only a few counts were recorded for this clone. The chain couples TRBV30 to TRBJ1-1; 7 bases are a match to TRBD1. With 2 bases clipped from V and 2 bases from J, the junction kept 5 bases outside the gene matches. The CDR3 contains 14 residues. The germline V gene has CDR1 GTSNPN and CDR2 SVGIG (reference sequence). The CDR3 bases are TGTGCCTGGAGTTCCGGACAGGAAAACACTGAAGCTTTCTTT. Its protein is CAWSSGQENTEAFF.

The chain is built from TRBV19 and TRBJ1-2; D perhaps matches TRBD1 (5 bases). Germline V lookup: CDR1 LNHDA, CDR2 SQIVND (reference sequence). The CDR3 sequence is 14 residues long. The germline V and J ends were trimmed by 7 bases and 2 bases, with 14 bases remaining between them. The CDR3 DNA reads TGTGCCAGTAACTCCCCGGCAGGGAACTATGGCTACACCTTC. Amino acid sequence: CASNSPAGNYGYTF.

The V gene is TRBV6-5, the J gene TRBJ1-1; D is possibly TRBD1 (6 bases). V was cut by 7 bases and J by 1 base, with 10 bases left in between. CDR3 size: 13 residues. Germline lookup yields CDR1 MNHEY and CDR2 SVGAGI. CDR3 loop: CASIGQKNTEAFF. The DNA for the CDR3 is TGTGCCAGCATTGGACAGAAGAACACTGAAGCTTTCTTT.

The CDR3 nucleotides read TGTGCCAGCAGTTTATGGGCAGGGGTAAACTACAATGAGCAGTTCTTC. Translated, it gives CASSLWAGVNYNEQFF. The rearrangement links TRBV27 to TRBJ2-1; D possibly corresponds to TRBD1 (6 bases). There are 16 residues in the CDR3. Germline V gene data show CDR1 as MNHEY and CDR2 as SMNVEV (reference sequence). V was clipped by 1 base and J by 3 bases, with 13 bases between them.

The sample holds a few counts of this clone. The chain recombines TRBV2 with TRBJ2-1; 7 bases align to TRBD2. The V and J ends lost 7 bases and 0 bases, in that order; junction bases with no gene match: 3. Germline V gene lookup returns CDR1 SNHLY and CDR2 FYNNEI. This CDR3 contains 14 residues. The CDR3 loop reads CASILAVSYNEQFF. CDR3 nucleotide sequence: TGTGCCAGCATCCTAGCGGTCTCCTACAATGAGCAGTTCTTC.

The chain carries TRBV7-3 and TRBJ1-2, with D unclear. Germline loops: CDR1 SGHTA, CDR2 FQGTGA. This CDR3 has 13 amino acids. Trimming left V 4 bases short and J 7 bases short, with 13 bases between. In DNA form, the CDR3 reads TGTGCCAGCAGCTCCAACGCCTACGGTGGCTACACCTTC. Amino acids: CASSSNAYGGYTF.

This clone was seen repeatedly, ten times or more. V and J are TRBV12-3 or TRBV12-4 and TRBJ1-1; no firm D call. CDR3 length equals 11 residues. With 3 bases removed from V and 8 bases from J, the gap between germline ends came to 7 bases. As DNA, the CDR3 is TGTGCCAGCAGTTTCGGTGTAGAAGCTTTCTTT. It translates to CASSFGVEAFF.

V gene TRBV3-1 (or the pseudogene TRBV3-2) combines with J gene TRBJ2-3; 13 positions match TRBD2. This CDR3 has 16 residues. V shed 4 bases and J 6 bases; nucleotides not matched to a gene: 7. CDR1 is LGHDT and CDR2 is YNNKEL in the germline V gene (reference sequence). Here the CDR3 DNA reads TGTGCCAGCAGCCGACCCGGGACTAGCGGGGTGGATACGCAGTATTTT. It specifies CASSRPGTSGVDTQYF.

The chain's CDR3 is CASSVDVSGELFF. The DNA for the CDR3 is TGTGCCAGCAGCGTAGATGTTTCAGGGGAGCTGTTTTTT. The rearrangement uses TRBV9 and TRBJ2-2; no clear D gene. This CDR3 region has 13 residues. CDR1 and CDR2 (germline): SGDLS, YYNGEE. V lost 0 bases to trimming and J lost 8 bases, with 8 bases between them.

This sequence joins TRBV2 and TRBJ1-4, with 10 bases lining up with TRBD1. With 4 bases clipped from V and 7 bases from J, the junction kept 6 bases outside the gene matches. This CDR3 is built from 15 residues. In germline, CDR1 is SNHLY, CDR2 FYNNEI. This CDR3 is CASSGDRGSGEKLFF. CDR3 sequence (DNA): TGTGCCAGCAGTGGGGACAGGGGCTCAGGTGAAAAACTGTTTTTT.

The J gene is TRBJ2-1, the V gene TRBV5-1; D remains unclear. V was pared by 0 bases and J by 4 bases, with 8 bases between. Germline V gene data show CDR1 as SGHRS and CDR2 as YFSETQ. The CDR3 spans 14 residues. The CDR3 bases are TGCGCCAGCAGCTTGGAAGCTATGTACAATGAGCAGTTCTTC. Its translation: CASSLEAMYNEQFF.

The rearrangement links TRBV5-1 to TRBJ2-3, with 12 nucleotides matching TRBD2. The CDR3 has 16 residues. Germline-derived CDR1 and CDR2 are SGHRS and YFSETQ. V lost 4 bases, J lost 4 bases, and 7 bases stayed unmatched. In DNA, the CDR3 is TGCGCCAGCAGCGGGGGACTAGCGGGCGGCGCAGATACGCAGTATTTT. Translation gives CASSGGLAGGADTQYF.

The rearrangement links TRBV15 to TRBJ2-7, with TRBD2 identical over 7 bases. Germline values: CDR1 LNHNV, CDR2 YYDKDF (reference sequence). This CDR3 has 15 amino acids. Germline trimming cut 0 bases from V and 6 bases from J; bases unmatched to any gene: 8. The chain's CDR3 is CATSRDLGGSTEQYF. In nucleotides, the CDR3 is TGTGCCACCAGCAGAGATCTAGGCGGGAGTACCGAGCAGTACTTC.

The chain combines TRBV19 with TRBJ2-3, with TRBD2 matching over 10 bases. CDR3 length: 18 amino acids. Trimming took 0 bases from V and 4 from J; bases not matched to a gene: 10. Germline lookup yields CDR1 LNHDA and CDR2 SQIVND (reference sequence). CDR3 nucleotides: TGTGCCAGTAGTATAGATGGGCTAGCGGGAGTTGGTGCAGATACGCAGTATTTT. This codes for CASSIDGLAGVGADTQYF.

The chain uses TRBV5-4 and TRBJ1-1; no clear D gene. Trimming pared 2 bases from V and 1 base from J, leaving 9 bases between. The CDR3 covers 14 residues. The germline CDR1 and CDR2 sequences are SGHNT and YYREEE (reference sequence). CDR3 loop: CASSFYRPNTEAFF. The CDR3 nucleotides read TGTGCCAGCAGCTTTTACAGACCGAACACTGAAGCTTTCTTT.